The 9 T cell receptor beta chains given below trace back to one sample, sequenced in a study of beta chain features in type 1 diabetes. Of the isolated RNA, all was reverse transcribed, and so the sequenced material was expressed TCRB transcripts. Produced via immunoSEQ multiplex PCR; TCRdb's table is partial and in-frame only. There are around 430,000 clones in the sample; roughly 30% occur only once, and about 0.065% lies in the top ten. Sample: naive CD4+ T cells from blood. The receptors were sampled from a man aged 18-30 years in good health.

J is TRBJ2-7 and V is TRBV10-3; the D gene is possibly TRBD2 (8 bases). The V end lost 6 bases, the J end lost 5 bases, and 14 bases lay between the germline ends. Germline V gene data show CDR1 as ENHRY and CDR2 as SYGVKD. The CDR3 covers 13 residues. The CDR3 DNA reads as TGTGCCATCAGCCCGGGAGGGGGCAACGAGCAGTACTTC. Its protein product is CAISPGGGNEQYF.

V gene TRBV9 combines with J gene TRBJ2-2; TRBD1 matches 7 bases. CDR1 is SGDLS, CDR2 YYNGEE, per germline. V gave up 0 bases and J gave up 5 bases; unmatched junction bases: 4. The CDR3 spans 15 residues. The CDR3 sequence: CASSVDRGSTGELFF. The CDR3 region has the DNA TGTGCCAGCAGCGTAGACAGGGGTTCTACCGGGGAGCTGTTTTTT. Using reference TRBV9 and TRBJ2-2 for the parts outside the CDR3, the full variable domain is DSGVTQTPKHLITATGQRVTLRCSPRSGDLSVYWYQQSLDQGLQFLIQYYNGEERAKGNILERFSAQQFPDLHSELNLSSLELGDSALYFCASSVDRGSTGELFFGEGSRLTVL.

The V call is TRBV7-3, the J call TRBJ2-1; 7 nucleotides line up with TRBD2. This CDR3 has 15 residues. The ends lost 3 bases at V and 5 bases at J; junction bases unmatched: 7. Germline CDR1 SGHTA, CDR2 FQGTGA. The CDR3 loop is CASSFQSGTNNEQFF. Written as DNA, the CDR3 is TGTGCCAGCAGCTTCCAATCCGGGACTAACAATGAGCAGTTCTTC.

The genes are TRBV7-9 and TRBJ2-5; possible D gene TRBD2, 6 bases. Trimming removed 1 base at V and 7 bases at J, with 10 bases between. Germline V gives CDR1 SEHNR, CDR2 FQNEAQ (reference sequence). This CDR3 comprises 13 residues. The CDR3 spells CASSLEEGGTQYF. CDR3 DNA sequence: TGTGCCAGCAGCTTAGAGGAGGGTGGGACCCAGTACTTC.

This clone has more than one count but fewer than ten. This sequence joins TRBV27 and TRBJ2-7, with 10 positions matching TRBD2. Germline V gives CDR1 MNHEY, CDR2 SMNVEV (reference sequence). J was trimmed by 3 bases and V by 4 bases; bases with no gene match: 0. This CDR3 contains 13 residues. For the CDR3, the DNA is TGTGCCAGCAGTTGGACTAGCGGCTACGAGCAGTACTTC. Translating gives CASSWTSGYEQYF.

The chain joins TRBV29-1 to TRBJ2-5, with D tentatively TRBD1 or TRBD2 (5 bases each). The CDR3 contains 12 residues. Trimming removed 3 bases at V and 5 bases at J, with 10 bases between. Germline CDR1 reads SQVTM; CDR2 reads ANQGSEA. CDR3 DNA: TGCAGCGTTGAGGGGACCGGGGAGACCCAGTACTTC. It encodes CSVEGTGETQYF.

This clone was counted only a few times. This CDR3 reads CASSRVAVQETQYF. CDR3 nucleotide sequence: TGTGCCAGCAGTCGAGTAGCGGTACAAGAGACCCAGTACTTC. J is TRBJ2-5 and V is TRBV2, with D perhaps matching TRBD2 (6 bases). This CDR3 contains 14 residues. V was shortened by 5 bases and J by 2 bases, with 12 bases between the two germline ends. Germline V gene sequence: CDR1 SNHLY, CDR2 FYNNEI.

This chain joins TRBV13 and TRBJ1-2; the match to TRBD1 covers 8 bases. Germline trimming cut 2 bases from V and 3 bases from J; bases unmatched to any gene: 5. The CDR3 is made up of 15 amino acids. Germline loops: CDR1 PRHDT, CDR2 FYEKMQ (reference sequence). CDR3 sequence (DNA): TGTGCCAGCAGCTTACAGGGGGCTCGGGACTATGGCTACACCTTC. This encodes CASSLQGARDYGYTF. The whole variable domain, remainder taken from reference TRBV13 and TRBJ1-2, is AAGVIQSPRHLIKEKRETATLKCYPIPRHDTVYWYQQGPGQDPQFLISFYEKMQSDKGSIPDRFSAQQFSDYHSELNMSSLELGDSALYFCASSLQGARDYGYTFGSGTRLTVV.

The chain combines TRBV5-1 with TRBJ2-3; D ambiguous. The V end lost 1 base, the J end lost 3 bases, and 9 bases lay between the germline ends. CDR1 is SGHRS, CDR2 YFSETQ, per germline. CDR3 length: 14 amino acids. The CDR3: CASSLPDPTDTQYF. CDR3 nucleotides: TGCGCCAGCAGCTTGCCGGACCCAACAGATACGCAGTATTTT.